The clone carrying this TCR beta chain has just one count. The antigen remains undetermined. One base away lies a much larger clone, so this may be a sequencing read error. CDR1 is SGHRS, CDR2 YFSETQ, per germline. The junction had 23 bases not matched to a gene; V was cut back by 0 bases and J by 3 bases. CDR3 size: 21 residues. This specimen comes from a study of blood T cells in healthy people across ages. Study-wide findings and caveats: Reliance upon unsorted PBMCs precluded definitive naive versus antigen-experienced comparison.

Together with a sample-barcoded 5' primer, a J-beta primer mix was included in a second PCR lasting about 7 to 12 cycles. TCRdb ran MiXCR on the 5' RACE reads and lists one entry per CDR3 protein. This table holds about 1.6 million distinct CDR3 sequences, roughly 30% found once. In terms of origin and age, donors were healthy Caucasian individuals from Russia aged about 6 to 90. Each individual donor underwent a draw of approximately 9.8 milliliters of peripheral blood. The sequence derives from a woman in her twenties or thirties in good health. V usage is TRBV5-1 and J usage is TRBJ2-7; 8 bases are shared with TRBD2. The sequenced material came from blood. The CDR3 protein is CASSLAFYSPRETSGDYEQYF. Written as DNA, the CDR3 is TGCGCCAGCAGCTTGGCTTTTTATTCGCCTAGAGAAACTAGCGGCGACTACGAGCAGTACTTC.